The entry below gives a single T cell receptor (beta chain) sequence along with its context. Its antigen is unknown. The data are from a study of identical twins. Study results and caveats: Sharing of beta out-of-frame sequences by twins showed a weaker excess.

TCRdb analysed the 5' RACE reads with MiXCR anew, one entry per CDR3 protein. This table holds approximately 230,000 distinct CDR3 sequences, 6% to 7% found once. This same sample was also taken into another study, of T cells expressing NK-cell markers. Turning to that study: Restricting sorting to alpha-beta TCR T cells was achieved in several experiments by an anti-gamma-delta TCR antibody. Dominant NKG2C+ clonotype frequencies of roughly 1.0-8% of CD8+ T cells were measured in about six donors. Several of the donors also had these clonotypes leading their CD3+CD56-NKG2C+ fraction.

What was sequenced was CD8+ T cells sorted from blood. The clonotype comes from a woman between 18 and 29 years old in good health.

The CDR3 DNA sequence: TGTGCCAGCAGTGACGGCGGAGGTGAGTTCTTC. It encodes CASSDGGGEFF. The chain carries TRBV2 and TRBJ2-1; tentatively, D is TRBD2 (5 bases). V dropped 3 bases and J dropped 14 bases, with 11 bases sitting between them. The V gene's germline CDR1 is SNHLY and CDR2 FYNNEI. CDR3 length: 11 residues.